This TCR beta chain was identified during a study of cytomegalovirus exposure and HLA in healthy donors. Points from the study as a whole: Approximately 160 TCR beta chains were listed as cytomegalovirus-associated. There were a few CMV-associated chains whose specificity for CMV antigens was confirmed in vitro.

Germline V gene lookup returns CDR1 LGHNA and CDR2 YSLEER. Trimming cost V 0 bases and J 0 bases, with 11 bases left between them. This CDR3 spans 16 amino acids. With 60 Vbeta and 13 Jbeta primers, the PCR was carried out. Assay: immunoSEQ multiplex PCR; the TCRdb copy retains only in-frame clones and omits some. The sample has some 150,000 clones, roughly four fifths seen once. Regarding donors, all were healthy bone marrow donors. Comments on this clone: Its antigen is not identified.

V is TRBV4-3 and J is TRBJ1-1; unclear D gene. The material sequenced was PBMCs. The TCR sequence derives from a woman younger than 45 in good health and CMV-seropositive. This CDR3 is CASSQDPGRMNTEAFF. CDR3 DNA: TGCGCCAGCAGCCAAGATCCAGGCCGGATGAACACTGAAGCTTTCTTT.